This T cell receptor beta chain was found in a study of identical twins. This CDR3 contains 16 residues. The germline V gene has CDR1 MNHEY and CDR2 SMNVEV (reference sequence). The V segment lost 3 bases and the J segment 5 bases; nucleotides outside the gene matches: 12. MiXCR, applied by TCRdb to the 5' RACE reads, yields one record per CDR3 protein. The sample holds roughly 750,000 distinct CDR3 sequences, approximately 22% seen once. The data were also submitted as part of a second study, on T cells expressing NK-cell markers.

The receptor was isolated from a woman under 30 in good health. The sequencing input was PBMCs. The J gene is TRBJ2-7, the V gene TRBV27, with 8 nucleotides matching TRBD2. CDR3 region: CASSFRLGRARDEQYF. The CDR3 bases are TGTGCCAGCAGTTTCCGACTCGGGAGGGCCCGCGACGAGCAGTACTTC.